Shown below are 20 T cell receptor beta chains from a single sample sequenced in a study of blood T cell repertoires in COVID-19. The table came from immunoSEQ multiplex PCR; TCRdb's copy has only in-frame clones and leaves some out. The profile covers approximately 120,000 clones, with roughly four fifths appearing a single time and roughly 17% taken by the ten largest. The specimen sequenced was peripheral blood. The source of these receptors is a man under 40 with COVID-19, enrolled during active disease.

The chain links TRBV7-3 to TRBJ2-2; 8 bases are shared with TRBD2. The J segment lost 0 bases and the V segment lost 6 bases, leaving 3 bases of the junction unmatched. Germline V gene lookup returns CDR1 SGHTA and CDR2 FQGTGA. This CDR3 has 15 amino acids. Here the CDR3 reads CASSSSGANTGELFF. CDR3 DNA: TGTGCCAGCAGTAGTAGCGGGGCGAACACCGGGGAGCTGTTTTTT. The full variable domain, rest sourced from reference TRBV7-3 and TRBJ2-2, is GAGVSQTPSNKVTEKGKYVELRCDPISGHTALYWYRQSLGQGPEFLIYFQGTGAADDSGLPNDRFFAVRPEGSVSTLKIQRTERGDSAVYLCASSSSGANTGELFFGEGSRLTVL.

This clone was seen once. The chain has TRBV28 and TRBJ1-6; D is unclear. Germline V gene data show CDR1 as MDHEN and CDR2 as SYDVKM. V was trimmed by 6 bases and J by 7 bases, leaving 13 bases between them. The CDR3 covers 14 residues. The CDR3 spells CASRLEGPNSPLHF. CDR3 nucleotides: TGTGCCAGCAGACTTGAGGGCCCAAATTCACCCCTCCACTTT.

This chain connects TRBV27 to TRBJ1-6, with 9 bases identical to TRBD1. The trim removed 3 bases at V and 10 bases at J, leaving 10 bases unmatched. The CDR3 runs to 16 residues. CDR1 and CDR2 (germline): MNHEY, SMNVEV (reference sequence). The CDR3 region has the DNA TGTGCCAGCAGTTTGTTTGAGGGACAGGGATTATCACCCCTCCACTTT. This codes for CASSLFEGQGLSPLHF.

This clone has only a few counts. This sequence joins TRBV19 and TRBJ1-3; D call uncertain. Trimming took 3 bases from V and 3 from J, leaving 12 bases between them. Germline V gives CDR1 LNHDA, CDR2 SQIVND (reference sequence). The CDR3 runs to 15 residues. CDR3: CASSINWGGGNTIYF. The CDR3 DNA reads as TGTGCCAGTAGTATCAACTGGGGAGGTGGAAACACCATATATTTT.

The chain has TRBV5-8 and TRBJ2-5; 14 positions agree with TRBD2. V lost 4 bases to trimming and J lost 9 bases; unmatched junction nucleotides: 5. This CDR3 spans 14 amino acids. Looked up from germline, CDR1 is SGHTS and CDR2 is YDEGEE. CDR3 amino acids: CASSPGLAGGAQYF. CDR3 in DNA: TGTGCCAGCAGCCCCGGACTAGCGGGAGGTGCCCAGTACTTC. Filled out from reference TRBV5-8 and TRBJ2-5, the complete variable domain reads EAGVTQSPTHLIKTRGQQATLRCSPISGHTSVYWYQQALGLGLQFLLWYDEGEERNRGNFPPRFSGRQFPNYSSELNVNALELEDSALYLCASSPGLAGGAQYFGPGTRLLVL.

This clone was counted between two and nine times. This chain uses TRBV28 with TRBJ2-7, with 7 bases aligning to TRBD1. The germline V gene has CDR1 MDHEN and CDR2 SYDVKM. V was pared by 7 bases and J by 5 bases, with 11 bases of the junction left unmatched. The CDR3 is 14 amino acids. CDR3 DNA: TGTGCCAGCACCTTAACGAACAGGGGACACGAGCAGTACTTC. It codes for CASTLTNRGHEQYF.

The CDR3 loop reads CASSQDGGAVYEQYF. The CDR3 bases are TGTGCCAGCAGCCAAGATGGGGGGGCCGTATACGAGCAGTACTTC. The chain joins TRBV7-2 to TRBJ2-7; D possibly corresponds to TRBD2 (7 bases). The length of the CDR3 is 15 residues. Germline loops: CDR1 SGHTA, CDR2 FQGNSA. V was pared by 5 bases and J by 4 bases, with 18 bases between.

This rearrangement joins TRBV6-1 to TRBJ2-7; tentative D call: TRBD1 (6 bases). Trimming shortened V by 3 bases and J by 5 bases, and 20 bases separated the two germline ends. This CDR3 is built from 16 residues. CDR1 MNHNS and CDR2 SASEGT come from the germline V gene. CDR3 sequence (DNA): TGTGCCAGCAGTGATGTTGCCCGGGACATCTCTCACGAGCAGTACTTC. Translating gives CASSDVARDISHEQYF.

This clone appeared a single time. The chain couples TRBV19 to TRBJ1-2; D not resolved. Trimming shortened V by 6 bases and J by 7 bases, and 15 bases separated the two germline ends. CDR3 length equals 13 residues. Germline V gives CDR1 LNHDA, CDR2 SQIVND (reference sequence). The CDR3 is CASSLASLAGYTF. The DNA of the CDR3 is TGTGCCAGTAGCCTGGCCTCTTTGGCTGGCTACACCTTC.

The chain combines TRBV10-2 with TRBJ2-5, with TRBD1 identical over 7 bases. The CDR3 is 15 residues long. Germline loops: CDR1 WSHSY, CDR2 SAAADI. J was trimmed by 3 bases and V by 4 bases; bases with no gene match: 8. The CDR3, as DNA: TGCGCCAGCAGTGGGGACAGTGCATCAGAAGAGACCCAGTACTTC. Translation gives CASSGDSASEETQYF.

This clone was seen a few times. The genes are TRBV7-9 and TRBJ2-3, with D tentatively TRBD2 (5 bases). The V end lost 3 bases, the J end lost 2 bases, and 18 bases lay between the germline ends. Germline CDR1 SEHNR, CDR2 FQNEAQ (reference sequence). The CDR3 spans 17 residues. The CDR3 DNA reads TGTGCCAGCAGCTTCTTCCCGAGACGGGAACACACAGATACGCAGTATTTT. It is translated as CASSFFPRREHTDTQYF. The full variable domain, in which reference TRBV7-9 and TRBJ2-3 provide the parts outside the CDR3, is DTGVSQNPRHKITKRGQNVTFRCDPISEHNRLYWYRQTLGQGPEFLTYFQNEAQLEKSRLLSDRFSAERPKGSFSTLEIQRTEQGDSAMYLCASSFFPRREHTDTQYFGPGTRLTVL.

The chain couples TRBV5-1 to TRBJ1-6; TRBD1 aligns across 7 bases. This CDR3 comprises 15 residues. V dropped 4 bases and J dropped 8; count of bases not matched to a gene: 9. CDR1 and CDR2 (germline): SGHRS, YFSETQ. CDR3 in DNA: TGCGCCAGCAGCCTATCCGGGACAGTCGATTCACCCCTCCACTTT. Protein product: CASSLSGTVDSPLHF.

V is TRBV5-8 and J is TRBJ1-5, with D hard to call. Between the trimmed V and J ends, which lost 1 base and 0 bases, there was a span of 5 bases. The CDR3 runs to 14 residues. CDR1 is SGHTS and CDR2 is YDEGEE in the germline V gene. CDR3 sequence reads: CASSLRGSNQPQHF. The CDR3 DNA sequence: TGTGCCAGCAGCTTGCGAGGTAGCAATCAGCCCCAGCATTTT.

A single count supports this clone. The DNA is omitted, as the CDR3 cannot be located on it reliably, and the CDR3 follows TCRdb's listing. V gene TRBV25-1 combines with J gene TRBJ2-1; TRBD2, the table's D call, was not compared with the DNA. CDR1 MGHDK and CDR2 SYGVNS come from the germline V gene. The CDR3 totals 16 residues, both ends included. CDR3 sequence reads: CASSSSGGNSYNEQFF.

V and J are TRBV27 and TRBJ1-5; TRBD1 is a possible D gene (6 bases). The V gene's germline CDR1 is MNHEY and CDR2 SMNVEV (reference sequence). V was shortened by 0 bases and J by 1 base, with 10 bases between the two germline ends. This CDR3 comprises 16 residues. CDR3 residues: CASSLSAQGSNQPQHF. For the CDR3, the DNA is TGTGCCAGCAGTTTATCGGCCCAGGGGAGCAATCAGCCCCAGCATTTT.

The chain uses TRBV27 and TRBJ1-5; the D gene is possibly TRBD1 (6 bases). The CDR3 loop spans 14 amino acids. V was trimmed by 0 bases and J by 5 bases, leaving 8 bases between them. Looked up from germline, CDR1 is MNHEY and CDR2 is SMNVEV (reference sequence). CDR3 residues: CASSLSGGDQPQHF. The CDR3, as DNA: TGTGCCAGCAGTTTATCAGGGGGGGATCAGCCCCAGCATTTT.

This sequence joins TRBV5-6 and TRBJ2-3, with 10 nucleotides matching TRBD2. After removal of 2 bases from V and 2 bases from J, the junction contained 11 bases not matched to a gene. The CDR3 contains 18 residues. The germline V gene has CDR1 SGHDT and CDR2 YYEEEE. CDR3 sequence: CASSFAGGLAGATDTQYF. The CDR3 DNA sequence: TGTGCCAGCAGCTTCGCCGGGGGTCTAGCGGGAGCCACAGATACGCAGTATTTT.

The chain links TRBV24-1 to TRBJ2-7, with 7 nucleotides matching TRBD2. The germline CDR1 and CDR2 sequences are KGHDR and SFDVKD. The CDR3 loop spans 15 amino acids. The ends lost 1 base at V and 3 bases at J; junction bases unmatched: 5. The CDR3 nucleotides read TGTGCCACCAGTGATTTACCCGGGAGGCGCTACGAGCAGTACTTC. Its protein is CATSDLPGRRYEQYF.

V gene TRBV19 combines with J gene TRBJ1-5; 9 bases agree with TRBD1. The length of the CDR3 is 14 residues. Germline CDR1 is LNHDA and CDR2 is SQIVND (reference sequence). V gave up 10 bases and J gave up 4 bases; unmatched junction bases: 8. CDR3 amino acids: CATSTGGLNQPQHF. The CDR3 coding sequence is TGTGCCACCTCTACAGGGGGCTTGAATCAGCCCCAGCATTTT.

This rearrangement joins TRBV24-1 to TRBJ1-1, with TRBD1 matching 7 bases. The CDR3 length is 15 residues. Germline V gene lookup returns CDR1 KGHDR and CDR2 SFDVKD. Trimming removed 7 bases from V and 5 bases from J; junction bases left unmatched: 12. The CDR3 DNA follows: TGTGCCACCAGGCCCCCCGGGCAGGGGGTAACTGAAGCTTTCTTT. As protein: CATRPPGQGVTEAFF.